The source of this T cell receptor (beta chain) is a study of blood T cell repertoires in COVID-19. For the study at large: Sample material is recorded as cDNA or gDNA derived from T cells, B-cell-depleted T cells, or PBMCs.

The germline gives CDR1 SGHTA, CDR2 FQGTGA. The CDR3 covers 13 residues. Trimming cost V 4 bases and J 3 bases; bases outside gene matches: 2. In the original processing: Reference gene primer amplification in the assay estimated nucleated cell counts. Generated by immunoSEQ multiplex PCR, the TCRdb table keeps only in-frame clones and is missing some. From that table come the V and J calls and clone size; the DNA was used to work out D and trimming. Of 100,000 to 150,000 clones listed, about four fifths are singletons. The chain combines TRBV7-3 with TRBJ1-2; 7 bases map to TRBD1. Material for sequencing was peripheral blood. The source is a man older than 75 with active or convalescent COVID-19. The CDR3 bases are TGTGCCAGCAGCTCGGGGACAGACTATGGCTACACCTTC. The encoded protein is CASSSGTDYGYTF.